This T cell receptor (beta chain) is drawn from a study of glioma-infiltrating T cells after dendritic cell vaccination. Study context: Patients received autologous tumor lysate-pulsed dendritic cell vaccination between about 2002 and 2013.

All glioblastoma patients lacked an isocitrate dehydrogenase mutation. The germline gives CDR1 SGDLS, CDR2 YYNGEE. This CDR3 spans 15 amino acids. V gave up 0 bases and J gave up 8 bases; unmatched junction bases: 10. Measured with immunoSEQ multiplex PCR; TCRdb has only the in-frame clones, and not every one. The data contain roughly 52,000 clones, approximately 83% of them singletons. The sequence was obtained from a human donor with glioblastoma. The genes are TRBV9 and TRBJ1-2; 7 bases agree with TRBD1. The sample in question was blood, obtained before dendritic cell vaccination. The CDR3 protein is CASSVARGQGEGYTF. The CDR3 DNA follows: TGTGCCAGCAGCGTAGCGAGGGGGCAGGGGGAAGGCTACACCTTC. The whole variable domain, filled in from reference TRBV9 and TRBJ1-2, reads DSGVTQTPKHLITATGQRVTLRCSPRSGDLSVYWYQQSLDQGLQFLIQYYNGEERAKGNILERFSAQQFPDLHSELNLSSLELGDSALYFCASSVARGQGEGYTFGSGTRLTVV.